This T cell receptor (beta chain) is from a study of T cell repertoires in cytomegalovirus infection. Study as a whole: Indications of both CMV infection and matching HLA type were provided by public TCR beta signatures.

In this sample, this clonotype turned up many times. A single record per CDR3 protein comes from TCRdb applying MiXCR to the reads. The table has nearly 650,000 distinct CDR3 sequences, less than 25% seen once; the top ten hold 7% to 9%. The ends were cut back, 1 base at V and 6 bases at J, with 3 bases in the middle. Germline V lookup: CDR1 LNHDA, CDR2 SQIVND (reference sequence). The CDR3 contains 11 residues. This receptor was identified in a human donor in good health (CMV status not recorded). Some clones in this sample may be carry-over from other donors' samples. Sequencing input: CD8+ T cells from PBMCs. V usage is TRBV19 and J usage is TRBJ1-1; D is undetermined. CDR3 DNA: TGTGCCAGTAGTATAGGACCTGAAGCTTTCTTT. Translation gives CASSIGPEAFF.